The clone carrying this T cell receptor beta chain has more than one count but fewer than ten. Its antigen is still unknown. Libraries were prepared by immunoSEQ multiplex PCR; TCRdb keeps only in-frame clonotypes and omits some of them. This sample has hundreds of thousands of clones; 70% to 80% occur once, and the top ten carry 6.5% to 8.5%. The sample belongs to a study of cytotoxic CD8 clonotypes in ibrutinib-treated CLL. The CDR3 length is 15 residues. Library input was about 2.2 micrograms of DNA from cryopreserved PBMCs. Study-wide findings and caveats: Public clonotypes were uncommon and contracted or stayed stable on treatment. Clonality (at baseline) was higher than in age-matched healthy donors and tracked circulating CD8+ T-cell counts. There were differences in sampling times between sustained-remission and progressing patients.

The TCR comes from a human donor with chronic lymphocytic leukemia. V usage is TRBV1 and J usage is TRBJ2-7; the table's D call, TRBD2, was not checked against the DNA. TRBV1 is an annotated pseudogene. The sample in question was PBMCs, obtained before ibrutinib treatment. The CDR3 DNA is TGCACCAGCAGCCAATTACTAGGGATCTCCTACGAGCAGTACTTC. Amino acid sequence: CTSSQLLGISYEQYF.